This T cell receptor (beta chain) was documented in a study of T-cell memory formation after mild COVID-19. On the study more broadly: TCR clusters were mostly donor specific. Study-wide results and limits: Shrinking CD4+ clones were chiefly CM and EM; CD8+ ones were chiefly EMRA. A subset of responding clones appeared in pre-infection memory, suggesting cross-reactive memory joined.

MiXCR, run by TCRdb on the 5' RACE reads, gives a single entry per CDR3 protein. The table shows 300,000 to 350,000 distinct CDR3 sequences, with around 13% occurring only once. This clonotype has ten or more counts. As yet, its antigen is unknown. The V gene lost 1 base and the J gene lost 1 base, with 7 bases spanning the gap. Germline values: CDR1 MNHEY, CDR2 SMNVEV (reference sequence). CDR3 length: 14 amino acids. The J gene is TRBJ1-1, the V gene TRBV27, with a tentative D call TRBD1 (6 bases). The specimen sequenced was PBMCs or a T cell subset sorted from them (not recorded which). This sequence originates from a man between 18 and 35 years old who had mild COVID-19 (a few samples of this study predate the infection). Cell type and time point are not known. The CDR3 is CASSLYRANTEAFF. CDR3 DNA: TGTGCCAGCAGTTTATACAGGGCGAACACTGAAGCTTTCTTT.